The clone carrying this T cell receptor beta chain was recorded a few times. The data belong to a study of patients and donors after allogeneic stem cell transplantation. V dropped 3 bases and J dropped 5 bases, with 8 bases sitting between them. The CDR3 runs to 13 residues. Per the germline V gene, CDR1 is SGHRS and CDR2 is YFSETQ. TCRdb fed the RT-PCR reads into MiXCR, producing one record per CDR3 protein. This table has a few hundred thousand distinct CDR3 sequences, about 38% appearing once. The clonotype comes from a human donor who was either an allogeneic HSCT recipient or a stem cell or donor lymphocyte infusion donor (not recorded which). It is not recorded whose cells these are; they may come from a transplant donor. The sequencing sample was made of blood, either unsorted or a sorted T cell fraction (not recorded which). V gene TRBV5-1 combines with J gene TRBJ1-4, with D perhaps TRBD1 (5 bases). The CDR3 DNA follows: TGCGCCAGCAGCTCCGGGGGGAATGAAAAACTGTTTTTT. Encoded protein: CASSSGGNEKLFF. Full variable domain (rest looked up from reference TRBV5-1 and TRBJ1-4): KAGVTQTPRYLIKTRGQQVTLSCSPISGHRSVSWYQQTPGQGLQFLFEYFSETQRNKGNFPGRFSGRQFSNSRSEMNVSTLELGDSALYLCASSSGGNEKLFFGSGTQLSVL.